The 13 T cell receptor beta chains below were found in one sample sequenced in a study of T cells in Graves' hyperthyroidism and ophthalmopathy. RNA transcripts were the template for amplifying TCR beta CDR3 regions. HTBI primers were the set used in a first-round RT-PCR of the TCR CDR3. MiXCR, applied by TCRdb to the multiplex PCR reads, yields one record per CDR3 protein. The sample holds 250,000 to 350,000 distinct CDR3 sequences, approximately 20% seen once. Sequenced: blood. The receptor set was obtained from a man younger than 40 with Graves' ophthalmopathy.

This clonotype was recorded at least ten times. This chain connects TRBV11-3 to TRBJ1-1; weak D call: TRBD1 (6 bases). Per germline, CDR1 SGHNT and CDR2 YENEEA. This CDR3 has 13 amino acids. Trimming removed 1 base at V and 8 bases at J, with 11 bases between. CDR3 amino acids: CASSLVGQGEAFF. The CDR3 DNA is TGTGCCAGCAGCTTAGTAGGCCAGGGGGAAGCTTTCTTT.

This clonotype was recorded at least ten times. V and J are TRBV20-1 and TRBJ2-1, with 9 bases identical to TRBD2. V lost 5 bases to trimming and J lost 7 bases; unmatched junction nucleotides: 6. This CDR3 has 13 amino acids. Germline V gene sequence: CDR1 DFQATT, CDR2 SNEGSKA (reference sequence). The CDR3 region is CSAGTSPRNEQFF. CDR3 nucleotides: TGCAGTGCTGGGACTAGCCCTAGGAATGAGCAGTTCTTC.

The rearrangement uses TRBV29-1 and TRBJ1-1; tentatively, D is TRBD1 (5 bases). With 4 bases removed from V and 5 bases from J, the gap between germline ends came to 11 bases. Looked up from germline, CDR1 is SQVTM and CDR2 is ANQGSEA. The CDR3 totals 12 residues. As DNA, the CDR3 is TGCAGCGTTGGGGGGTTTGGGACTGAAGCTTTCTTT. Translating gives CSVGGFGTEAFF.

This clonotype was observed a few times. The V gene is TRBV14, the J gene TRBJ2-7; a possible D gene is TRBD2 (6 bases). This CDR3 has 13 residues. Germline loops: CDR1 SGHDN, CDR2 FVKESK. V lost 5 bases and J 3 bases, leaving 11 bases between the germline ends. Here the CDR3 DNA reads TGTGCCAGCAGCTGGCGGGGAAACTACGAGCAGTACTTC. It encodes CASSWRGNYEQYF.

This clonotype was recorded many times. The V call is TRBV11-2, the J call TRBJ2-3; 8 bases map to TRBD1. The trim removed 5 bases at V and 4 bases at J, leaving 8 bases unmatched. The CDR3 contains 15 residues. CDR1 and CDR2 (germline): SGHAT, FQNNGV. The CDR3 nucleotides are TGTGCCAGCAGCGACCAGGGGGCAGGGGCAGATACGCAGTATTTT. This encodes CASSDQGAGADTQYF.

The table lists this clonotype with a few counts. J is TRBJ1-3 and V is TRBV3-1, with D possibly matching TRBD1 (5 bases). This CDR3 is built from 16 residues. The V gene's germline CDR1 is LGHDT and CDR2 YNNKEL (reference sequence). Trimming left V 1 base short and J 0 bases short, with 10 bases between. This CDR3 is CASSQGDTGSGNTIYF. The CDR3 nucleotides are TGTGCCAGCAGCCAAGGCGACACAGGCTCTGGAAACACCATATATTTT.

In its sample, this clonotype was seen once. The rearrangement joins TRBV7-6 to TRBJ2-1; 12 nucleotides agree with TRBD2. Germline loops: CDR1 SGHVS, CDR2 FNYEAQ. J was trimmed by 8 bases and V by 10 bases; bases with no gene match: 9. There are 14 residues in the CDR3. The chain's CDR3 is CATKLAGGLDEQFF. The CDR3 DNA is TGTGCCACCAAACTAGCGGGAGGATTGGATGAGCAGTTCTTC.

The chain combines TRBV12-5 with TRBJ2-7; possible D gene TRBD2, 6 bases. CDR1 and CDR2 (germline): LGHNT, FRNRAP. This CDR3 has 16 residues. V was shortened by 5 bases and J by 3 bases, with 20 bases between the two germline ends. CDR3 coding DNA: TGTGCTAGTGGTCCCCCATTAGCGGTCGGAGGCTACGAGCAGTACTTC. Amino acid sequence: CASGPPLAVGGYEQYF.

This chain joins TRBV20-1 and TRBJ1-1, with no clear D. Germline V gene lookup returns CDR1 DFQATT and CDR2 SNEGSKA (reference sequence). Trimming stripped 5 bases from V and 5 bases from J, with 15 bases between. The CDR3 is 13 amino acids. The CDR3 nucleotides read TGCAGTGCTCGGAGAGGTAGTGGAACTGAAGCTTTCTTT. Its protein is CSARRGSGTEAFF.

The chain combines TRBV11-2 with TRBJ2-7; perhaps D is TRBD1 or TRBD2 (5 bases each). The length of the CDR3 is 14 residues. Germline V gene lookup returns CDR1 SGHAT and CDR2 FQNNGV. The V and J ends lost 0 bases and 4 bases respectively, with 10 bases between them. The CDR3 coding sequence is TGTGCCAGCAGCTTAGATCCTGGGGGTTACGAGCAGTACTTC. Translation: CASSLDPGGYEQYF. Together with reference TRBV11-2 and TRBJ2-7, the CDR3 gives the full variable domain: EAGVAQSPRYKIIEKRQSVAFWCNPISGHATLYWYQQILGQGPKLLIQFQNNGVVDDSQLPKDRFSAERLKGVDSTLKIQPAKLEDSAVYLCASSLDPGGYEQYFGPGTRLTVT.

The CDR3 sequence: CATSRDRTSGPYNEQFF. The CDR3 DNA reads as TGTGCCACCAGCAGAGACAGAACTAGCGGCCCCTACAATGAGCAGTTCTTC. The genes are TRBV15 and TRBJ2-1; 8 bases are shared with TRBD2. Germline-derived CDR1 and CDR2 are LNHNV and YYDKDF (reference sequence). Trimming removed 0 bases from V and 2 bases from J; junction bases left unmatched: 6. CDR3 length: 17 amino acids.

In its sample, this clonotype was seen many times. The chain uses TRBV11-3 and TRBJ2-7; D remains unclear. The germline V gene encodes CDR1 SGHNT and CDR2 YENEEA. The ends were cut back, 0 bases at V and 5 bases at J, with 11 bases in the middle. CDR3 size: 14 residues. The CDR3 region has the DNA TGTGCCAGCAGCTTAGAGACTGGGTCCAACGAGCAGTACTTC. Translated: CASSLETGSNEQYF.

This clonotype occurred a few times. CDR3 DNA: TGCAGCGTTTTAGGAGATTACTCTGGGGCCAACGTCCTGACTTTC. Translation: CSVLGDYSGANVLTF. The chain combines TRBV29-1 with TRBJ2-6; D gene unclear. Germline CDR1 and CDR2: SQVTM and ANQGSEA. The CDR3 is made up of 15 amino acids. V dropped 5 bases and J dropped 0 bases, with 11 bases sitting between them.